The 4 T cell receptor beta chains in this list originate from one sample, sequenced in a study of blood T cell repertoires in COVID-19. The repertoire was sequenced with immunoSEQ multiplex PCR; TCRdb's copy has only in-frame clones and lacks some. The data hold 310,000 or so clones, with roughly 90% observed a single time. Sequencing was done on a sample of peripheral blood. The receptors come from a man younger than 30 who had recovered from COVID-19.

This sequence joins TRBV30 and TRBJ1-1; D gene ambiguous. The CDR3 has 13 amino acids. Germline CDR1 GTSNPN, CDR2 SVGIG (reference sequence). Trimming pared 0 bases from V and 2 bases from J, leaving 7 bases between. The CDR3 here is CAWSVDSNTEAFF. CDR3 nucleotides: TGTGCCTGGAGTGTGGACTCAAACACTGAAGCTTTCTTT.

Here the CDR3 DNA reads TGTGCCAGCAGCTTATATGGTACAGGGGCGTTGGAGACCCAGTACTTC. Protein: CASSLYGTGALETQYF. The rearrangement uses TRBV7-3 and TRBJ2-5; 7 positions match TRBD1. CDR3 length: 16 amino acids. V gave up 2 bases and J gave up 5 bases; unmatched junction bases: 11. CDR1 and CDR2 from the germline V gene are SGHTA and FQGTGA.

This chain links TRBV7-2 with TRBJ2-7; no clear D. CDR3 length: 13 amino acids. Germline V gene sequence: CDR1 SGHTA, CDR2 FQGNSA. Trimming cost V 6 bases and J 1 base, with 10 bases left between them. The CDR3 loop is CASSFLTSYEQYF. For the CDR3, the DNA is TGTGCCAGCAGTTTTCTGACTTCCTACGAGCAGTACTTC.

The chain uses TRBV19 and TRBJ2-4, with D unresolved. V lost 5 bases, J lost 4 bases, and 12 bases lay in between. Germline CDR1 and CDR2: LNHDA and SQIVND (reference sequence). The length of the CDR3 is 14 residues. The CDR3 sequence: CASSYSGPKNIQYF. CDR3 nucleotides: TGTGCCAGTAGTTACAGTGGGCCTAAAAACATTCAGTACTTC.